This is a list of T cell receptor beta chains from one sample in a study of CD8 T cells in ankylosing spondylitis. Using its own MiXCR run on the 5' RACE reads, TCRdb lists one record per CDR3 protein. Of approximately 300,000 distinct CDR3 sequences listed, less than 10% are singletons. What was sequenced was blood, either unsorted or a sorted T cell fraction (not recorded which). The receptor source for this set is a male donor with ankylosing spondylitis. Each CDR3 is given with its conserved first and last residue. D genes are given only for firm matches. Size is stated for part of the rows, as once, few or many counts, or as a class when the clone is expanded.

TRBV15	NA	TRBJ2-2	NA	TGTGCCACCAGCAGAGATCGGGGGGCTGGGGAGCTGTTTTTT	CATSRDRGAGELFF
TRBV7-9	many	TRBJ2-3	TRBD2	TGTGCCAGCAGCACTCGGGGACTAGCGCGAGATACGCAGTATTTT	CASSTRGLARDTQYF
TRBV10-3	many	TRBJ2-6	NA	TGTGCCATCAGTGGATCCTCTGGGGCCAACGTCCTGACTTTC	CAISGSSGANVLTF
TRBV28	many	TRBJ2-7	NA	TGTGCCAGCAGTTCTACCGGGACCCCCTACGAGCAGTACTTC	CASSSTGTPYEQYF
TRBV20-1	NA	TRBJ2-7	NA	TGCAGTGCTAGAGGTTCGGCTCCCTACTACGAGCAGTACTTC	CSARGSAPYYEQYF
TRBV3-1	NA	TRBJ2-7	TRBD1	TGTGCCAGCAGCCGAGGCCCGGACAGGGAATGGGAGCAGTACTTC	CASSRGPDREWEQYF
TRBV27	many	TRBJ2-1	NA	TGTGCCAGCAGTTACGGGAGTCCGTCGAGAGAGCAGTTCTTC	CASSYGSPSREQFF
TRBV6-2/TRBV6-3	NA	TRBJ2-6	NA	TGTGCCAGCACTAGGGGGGCCAACGTCCTGACTTTC	CASTRGANVLTF
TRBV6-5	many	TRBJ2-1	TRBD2	TGTGCCAGCAGTTACTCGAGGTCTAGCGGTGAGCAGTTCTTC	CASSYSRSSGEQFF
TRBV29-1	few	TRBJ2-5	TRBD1	TGCAGCGTTGAATGGACAGGGGCACAAGAGACCCAGTACTTC	CSVEWTGAQETQYF
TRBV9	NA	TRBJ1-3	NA	TGTGCCAGCAGCGTTTCCCCGACACTCTCTGGAAACACCATATATTTT	CASSVSPTLSGNTIYF
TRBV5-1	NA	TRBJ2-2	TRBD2	TGCGCCAGCAGCGGCGGGGGGTCGGACACCGGGGAGCTGTTTTTT	CASSGGGSDTGELFF
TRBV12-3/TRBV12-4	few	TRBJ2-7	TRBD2	TGTGCCAGCAGGACTAGCGGGAGTCGGGACGAGCAGTACTTC	CASRTSGSRDEQYF
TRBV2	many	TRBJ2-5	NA	TGTGCCAGCGGAAGAGAGACCCAGTACTTC	CASGRETQYF
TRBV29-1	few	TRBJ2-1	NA	TGCAGCGTTTTTGGAGGGGAGAGCTCCTACAATGAGCAGTTCTTC	CSVFGGESSYNEQFF
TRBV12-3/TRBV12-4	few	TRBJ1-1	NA	TGTGCCAGCAGTGCGAGCCTAGCACGTTCTGAAGCTTTCTTT	CASSASLARSEAFF
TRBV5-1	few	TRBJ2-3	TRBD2	TGCGCCAGCAGCTTCCGCGGGACTAGCGATACAGATACGCAGTATTTT	CASSFRGTSDTDTQYF
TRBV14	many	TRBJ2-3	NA	TGTGCCAGCAGCCAAGCCCTAGCAACAGATACGCAGTATTTT	CASSQALATDTQYF
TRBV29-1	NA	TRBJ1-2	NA	TGCAGCGTTGAACGCGGGGATGGCTACACCTTC	CSVERGDGYTF
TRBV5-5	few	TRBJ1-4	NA	TGTGCCAGCAGCCCGGACACGTATGAAAAACTGTTTTTT	CASSPDTYEKLFF
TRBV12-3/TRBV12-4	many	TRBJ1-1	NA	TGTGCCAGCAGTTTCCCCTTCGGGGAAGCTTTCTTT	CASSFPFGEAFF
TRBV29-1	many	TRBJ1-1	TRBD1	TGCAGCGGCAAAAGGACAGGATTGAACACTGAAGCTTTCTTT	CSGKRTGLNTEAFF
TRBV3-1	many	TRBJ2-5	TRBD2	TGTGCCAGGGGTAGAGACGGGACTAGCGGGAGAGGGGAGGAGACCCAGTACTTC	CARGRDGTSGRGEETQYF
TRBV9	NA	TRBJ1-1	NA	TGTGCCAGCAGCGTAGCGGGCAGGGCGACTGAAGCTTTCTTT	CASSVAGRATEAFF
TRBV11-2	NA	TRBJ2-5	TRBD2	TGTGCCAGCAGCCCAAACAGGGCTAGCGGGCAAGAGACCCAGTACTTC	CASSPNRASGQETQYF
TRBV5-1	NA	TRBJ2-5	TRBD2	TGCGCCAGCAGCTCGATTAGCGGGAGTGGTGAGACCCAGTACTTC	CASSSISGSGETQYF